This T cell receptor (beta chain) originates from a study of graft-versus-host responses after intestinal transplantation. Overall study: Recipients across the board were started on anti-thymocyte globulin induction, then kept on tacrolimus and steroids for approximately three years. Broader study findings: Recipient marrow showed GvH clones, some seen first in ileum or blood.

Here immunoSEQ multiplex PCR was the method, and the copy in TCRdb shows in-frame clones only, minus some. The data show approximately 58,000 clones, more than 75% seen once. With V trimmed by 7 bases and J by 4 bases, 4 bases remained unmatched. The CDR3 runs to 13 residues. Per germline, CDR1 SNHLY and CDR2 FYNNEI. A word on this clone: Its antigen is still unknown.

The receptor comes from a human patient who received an intestinal transplant, so some T cells may come from the graft donor. V is TRBV2 and J is TRBJ1-1; 9 nucleotides line up with TRBD1. The sample here was PBMCs, taken 118 days after intestinal transplantation. The CDR3 sequence is CASIRDRATEAFF. CDR3 DNA: TGTGCCAGCATCAGGGACAGGGCCACTGAAGCTTTCTTT.